This T cell receptor beta chain emerged from a study of cytomegalovirus exposure and HLA in healthy donors. Looked up from germline, CDR1 is MRHNA and CDR2 is SNTAGT. With 5 bases clipped from V and 0 bases from J, the junction kept 4 bases outside the gene matches. CDR3 length: 15 amino acids. Study-level results: Across donors, sequencing depth was assumed by presence/absence analyses to be roughly uniform. There were several of the most significant clusters that appeared linked to common viral pathogens in a later analysis. As a later analysis revealed, the rate of TCR association differed by HLA locus, with DRB1 most and HLA-C fewest. The authors judged a highly shared variant cluster likely a sequencing artifact.

13 Jbeta primers and 60 Vbeta primers were used for the PCR. This table comes from immunoSEQ multiplex PCR, and its TCRdb copy is limited to in-frame clones, with some not included. The table shows roughly 250,000 clones, with over 70% occurring only once. To note about this clone: Its antigen is unknown.

The TCR originated in a girl aged 2 to 10 in good health and CMV-seronegative. The sample taken for sequencing was PBMCs. The chain links TRBV6-4 to TRBJ1-5, with 7 bases identical to TRBD1. The CDR3 coding sequence is TGTGCCAGCAGTCAAACAGGGGATAGCAATCAGCCCCAGCATTTT. Protein product: CASSQTGDSNQPQHF.